The 25 T cell receptor beta chains presented below share a single source sample, sequenced in a study of T cell responses to AZD1222 COVID-19 vaccine. Profiled with immunoSEQ multiplex PCR; TCRdb holds only in-frame clones, not every one. The table has 140,000 to 150,000 clones, about 93% seen once. The sample in question was peripheral blood, obtained 28 days after the second AZD1222 dose. Every receptor here comes from an adult who received the AZD1222 COVID-19 vaccine.

V and J are TRBV6-5 and TRBJ2-5; D gene ambiguous. This CDR3 is built from 14 residues. Germline CDR1 and CDR2: MNHEY and SVGAGI. Between the trimmed V and J ends, which lost 6 bases and 1 base, there was a span of 12 bases. The CDR3 nucleotides read TGTGCCAGCAGCAGAGGCATGGCCCAAGAGACCCAGTACTTC. Protein sequence: CASSRGMAQETQYF.

V gene TRBV6-2 or TRBV6-3 combines with J gene TRBJ2-7, with D maybe TRBD2 (6 bases). Germline lookup yields CDR1 MNHEY and CDR2 SVGEGT. This CDR3 is 17 amino acids long. Trimming removed 2 bases from V and 4 bases from J, with 21 bases in between. For the CDR3, the DNA is TGTGCCAGCAGTTACCTCCTCAGGAGGGGTGACTCTTACGAGCAGTACTTC. This translates into CASSYLLRRGDSYEQYF.

The chain is built from TRBV7-6 and TRBJ2-3; no definite D call. The V end was cut by 1 base, the J end by 1 base, with 6 bases between. Per the germline V gene, CDR1 is SGHVS and CDR2 is FNYEAQ. The CDR3 has 14 residues. The CDR3 sequence is CASSLVWGTDTQYF. In DNA, the CDR3 is TGTGCCAGCAGCTTAGTTTGGGGCACAGATACGCAGTATTTT.

V gene TRBV27 combines with J gene TRBJ1-2; the D is unclear. The CDR3 has 13 amino acids. The germline gives CDR1 MNHEY, CDR2 SMNVEV (reference sequence). Trimming pared 0 bases from V and 1 base from J, leaving 3 bases between. The CDR3 DNA reads TGTGCCAGCAGTTTATCCGGTAACTATGGCTACACCTTC. It specifies CASSLSGNYGYTF.

The chain carries TRBV6-6 and TRBJ2-1; no definite D call. The CDR3 totals 13 residues. V lost 8 bases, J lost 0 bases, and 8 bases lay in between. Germline values: CDR1 MNHNY, CDR2 SVGAGI (reference sequence). The CDR3 reads CASRPASYNEQFF. The CDR3 nucleotides read TGTGCCAGCCGCCCGGCCTCCTACAATGAGCAGTTCTTC.

The V call is TRBV7-9, the J call TRBJ2-3; the D call may be TRBD1 or TRBD2 (5 bases each). The CDR3 spans 17 residues. The germline V and J ends were trimmed by 4 bases and 2 bases, with 19 bases remaining between them. Germline loops: CDR1 SEHNR, CDR2 FQNEAQ (reference sequence). CDR3 DNA sequence: TGTGCCAGCAGCTCTGGTCGTATGGTGGGGACCACAGATACGCAGTATTTT. Its protein is CASSSGRMVGTTDTQYF.

V usage is TRBV13 and J usage is TRBJ1-1; TRBD1 matches 7 bases. In germline, CDR1 is PRHDT, CDR2 FYEKMQ (reference sequence). The V and J ends lost 5 bases and 5 bases, in that order; junction bases with no gene match: 14. The CDR3 is made up of 16 amino acids. The CDR3 DNA sequence: TGTGCCAGCAGCCCGAGGGGGGAGGGGGCTTTTACTGAAGCTTTCTTT. Encoded protein: CASSPRGEGAFTEAFF.

V and J are TRBV7-2 and TRBJ1-6; D remains ambiguous. The V gene's germline CDR1 is SGHTA and CDR2 FQGNSA. The CDR3 sequence is 13 residues long. Trimming pared 5 bases from V and 11 bases from J, leaving 13 bases between. The CDR3 nucleotides read TGTGCCAGCAGCCCGGATTTTGGGGCACCCCTCCACTTT. Protein sequence: CASSPDFGAPLHF.

V is TRBV25-1 and J is TRBJ1-3; D is unclear. The V gene's germline CDR1 is MGHDK and CDR2 SYGVNS. The CDR3 sequence is 14 residues long. The V and J ends lost 5 bases and 6 bases respectively, with 14 bases between them. CDR3 nucleotide sequence: TGTGCCAGCAGTCCCCCGAACGGGGTAAACACCATATATTTT. Its protein is CASSPPNGVNTIYF.

The chain recombines TRBV12-3 or TRBV12-4 with TRBJ1-3; no firm D call. The CDR3 is 13 residues long. Trimming took 6 bases from V and 7 from J, leaving 13 bases between them. The CDR3 loop reads CASSPQSGNTIYF. The CDR3 nucleotides read TGTGCCAGCAGCCCCCAGAGTGGGAACACCATATATTTT.

The chain employs TRBV25-1 and TRBJ2-5, with TRBD1 matching 12 bases. V shed 0 bases and J 3 bases; nucleotides not matched to a gene: 5. The CDR3 length is 17 residues. Germline V CDR1 and CDR2: MGHDK, SYGVNS. DNA of the CDR3: TGTGCCAGCAGTGAATATTCGGGGACAGGGGGCAAAGAGACCCAGTACTTC. Amino acids: CASSEYSGTGGKETQYF.

The CDR3 DNA is TGTGCCAGCAGCCTAAGACAGGGGAATCAGCCCCAGCATTTT. It is translated as CASSLRQGNQPQHF. The chain has TRBV7-2 and TRBJ1-5, with TRBD1 matching 8 bases. The V gene end was trimmed by 5 bases and the J gene end by 4 bases; junction bases not matched to a gene: 4. CDR1 is SGHTA and CDR2 is FQGNSA in the germline V gene. The CDR3 spans 14 residues.

The V gene is TRBV9, the J gene TRBJ1-1, with 12 positions matching TRBD1. This CDR3 spans 15 amino acids. Looked up from germline, CDR1 is SGDLS and CDR2 is YYNGEE. V gave up 3 bases and J gave up 6 bases; unmatched junction bases: 6. CDR3 sequence reads: CASSGSGTGGSEAFF. CDR3 nucleotides: TGTGCCAGCAGCGGGTCAGGGACAGGGGGCTCTGAAGCTTTCTTT.

This chain connects TRBV11-3 to TRBJ2-2; D assignment may be TRBD1 or TRBD2 (6 bases each). This CDR3 spans 19 amino acids. CDR1 is SGHNT and CDR2 is YENEEA in the germline V gene. V lost 4 bases and J lost 3, with 24 bases in between. The CDR3 loop is CASSSQGVWGASDTGELFF. In nucleotides, the CDR3 is TGTGCCAGCAGCTCCCAGGGTGTGTGGGGGGCGTCTGACACCGGGGAGCTGTTTTTT.

The chain combines TRBV4-3 with TRBJ2-7, with D tentatively TRBD1 (5 bases). Trimming stripped 0 bases from V and 6 bases from J, with 15 bases between. Germline assignment: CDR1 LGHNA and CDR2 YSLEER. The CDR3 totals 15 residues. This CDR3 reads CASSQDRAGYAEQYF. The CDR3 DNA sequence: TGCGCCAGCAGCCAAGATCGGGCAGGGTACGCCGAGCAGTACTTC.

The chain couples TRBV18 to TRBJ1-1; 7 positions match TRBD1. With 3 bases clipped from V and 8 bases from J, the junction kept 6 bases outside the gene matches. Germline CDR1 KGHSH, CDR2 LQKENI. There are 13 residues in the CDR3. CDR3 sequence: CASSPSGTAEAFF. The CDR3 region has the DNA TGTGCCAGCTCACCTAGTGGGACAGCGGAAGCTTTCTTT. Full variable domain (remainder filled in from reference TRBV18 and TRBJ1-1): NAGVMQNPRHLVRRRGQEARLRCSPMKGHSHVYWYRQLPEEGLKFMVYLQKENIIDESGMPKERFSAEFPKEGPSILRIQQVVRGDSAAYFCASSPSGTAEAFFGQGTRLTVV.

This clone was seen only a few times. V gene TRBV4-1 combines with J gene TRBJ1-5; TRBD1 aligns across 8 bases. CDR1 is MGHRA, CDR2 YSYEKL, per germline. The CDR3 consists of 15 residues. J was trimmed by 11 bases and V by 0 bases; bases with no gene match: 9. The CDR3 region is CASSQELTGVRAQHF. In DNA, the CDR3 is TGCGCCAGCAGCCAAGAGCTGACAGGGGTACGGGCCCAGCATTTT.

This clone was seen a single time. The gene calls are TRBV29-1 and TRBJ2-1; D possibly matches TRBD1 or TRBD2 (5 bases each). The CDR3 is 14 residues long. CDR1 is SQVTM, CDR2 ANQGSEA, per germline. Trimming took off 5 bases at V and 6 bases at J, with 17 bases between the two ends. The DNA of the CDR3 is TGCAGCGTTTCCGACGGGGCCCGGGGCAATGAGCAGTTCTTC. Its translation: CSVSDGARGNEQFF.

The chain's CDR3 is CASSPLMDLENTEAFF. DNA for the CDR3: TGCGCCAGCAGTCCCCTTATGGATCTGGAGAACACTGAAGCTTTCTTT. This chain uses TRBV5-1 with TRBJ1-1; D is unclear. The CDR3 totals 16 residues. V was shortened by 5 bases and J by 1 base, with 18 bases between the two germline ends. CDR1 and CDR2 from the germline V gene are SGHRS and YFSETQ.

This chain joins TRBV14 and TRBJ1-1; D possibly corresponds to TRBD1 (5 bases). V gave up 2 bases and J gave up 3 bases, with 22 bases separating them. The CDR3 extends over 18 amino acids. Germline CDR1 SGHDN, CDR2 FVKESK. The CDR3 DNA reads TGTGCCAGCAGCCAACAGGGCTCCTGGGGCATGTCGGACACTGAAGCTTTCTTT. Protein sequence: CASSQQGSWGMSDTEAFF. Combining the CDR3 with reference TRBV14 and TRBJ1-1 gives the whole variable domain EAGVTQFPSHSVIEKGQTVTLRCDPISGHDNLYWYRRVMGKEIKFLLHFVKESKQDESGMPNNRFLAERTGGTYSTLKVQPAELEDSGVYFCASSQQGSWGMSDTEAFFGQGTRLTVV.

The rearrangement joins TRBV4-2 to TRBJ2-5; tentative D call: TRBD2 (6 bases). Germline V gives CDR1 LGHNA, CDR2 YNFKEQ. The CDR3 totals 15 residues. V dropped 0 bases and J dropped 1 base, with 9 bases sitting between them. CDR3: CASSQEASVQETQYF. As DNA, the CDR3 is TGTGCCAGCAGCCAAGAAGCTAGCGTCCAAGAGACCCAGTACTTC.

This CDR3 reads CASSLRDGGKGEKLFF. The CDR3 DNA reads TGTGCCAGCAGCTTAAGGGACGGCGGAAAGGGTGAAAAACTGTTTTTT. This chain uses TRBV7-8 with TRBJ1-4, with D possibly matching TRBD1 (5 bases). The CDR3 runs 16 residues. The germline gives CDR1 SGHVS, CDR2 FQNEAQ. V gave up 2 bases and J gave up 7 bases, with 17 bases separating them.

The rearrangement uses TRBV2 and TRBJ2-5; 8 nucleotides match TRBD2. With 4 bases clipped from V and 3 bases from J, the junction kept 4 bases outside the gene matches. CDR1 is SNHLY, CDR2 FYNNEI, per germline. The CDR3 length is 14 residues. CDR3 DNA: TGTGCCAGCAGTGCGGCGGGGGGCGAAGAGACCCAGTACTTC. Translated: CASSAAGGEETQYF.

About this clone: Other DNA sequences in this specimen translate into the identical CDR3. The gene calls are TRBV18 and TRBJ1-1; no firm D call. CDR1 and CDR2 (germline): KGHSH, LQKENI. Deletions cut 3 bases from V and 0 bases from J, with 5 bases between. This CDR3 spans 13 amino acids. CDR3 sequence: CASSPGVNTEAFF. For the CDR3, the DNA is TGTGCCAGCTCACCGGGCGTGAACACTGAAGCTTTCTTT.

This rearrangement joins TRBV19 to TRBJ2-7; 8 bases map to TRBD2. Germline CDR1 LNHDA, CDR2 SQIVND (reference sequence). V dropped 4 bases and J dropped 6; count of bases not matched to a gene: 11. This CDR3 has 15 residues. This chain's CDR3 is CASSSRGLAVGEQYF. CDR3 bases: TGTGCCAGTAGTAGCCGCGGACTAGCCGTGGGCGAGCAGTACTTC. Drawing the rest from reference TRBV19 and TRBJ2-7, the complete variable domain is DGGITQSPKYLFRKEGQNVTLSCEQNLNHDAMYWYRQDPGQGLRLIYYSQIVNDFQKGDIAEGYSVSREKKESFPLTVTSAQKNPTAFYLCASSSRGLAVGEQYFGPGTRLTVT.